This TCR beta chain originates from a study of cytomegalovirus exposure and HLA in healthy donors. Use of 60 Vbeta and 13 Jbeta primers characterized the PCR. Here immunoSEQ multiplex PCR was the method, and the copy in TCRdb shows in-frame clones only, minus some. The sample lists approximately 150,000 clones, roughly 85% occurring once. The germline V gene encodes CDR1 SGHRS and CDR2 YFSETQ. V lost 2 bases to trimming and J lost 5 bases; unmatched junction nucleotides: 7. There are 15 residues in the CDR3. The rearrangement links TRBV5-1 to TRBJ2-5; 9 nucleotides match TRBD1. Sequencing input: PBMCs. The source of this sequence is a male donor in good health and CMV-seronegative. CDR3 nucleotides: TGCGCCAGCAGCTTTTCGGGACAGGGAGGGGAGACCCAGTACTTC. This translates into CASSFSGQGGETQYF.